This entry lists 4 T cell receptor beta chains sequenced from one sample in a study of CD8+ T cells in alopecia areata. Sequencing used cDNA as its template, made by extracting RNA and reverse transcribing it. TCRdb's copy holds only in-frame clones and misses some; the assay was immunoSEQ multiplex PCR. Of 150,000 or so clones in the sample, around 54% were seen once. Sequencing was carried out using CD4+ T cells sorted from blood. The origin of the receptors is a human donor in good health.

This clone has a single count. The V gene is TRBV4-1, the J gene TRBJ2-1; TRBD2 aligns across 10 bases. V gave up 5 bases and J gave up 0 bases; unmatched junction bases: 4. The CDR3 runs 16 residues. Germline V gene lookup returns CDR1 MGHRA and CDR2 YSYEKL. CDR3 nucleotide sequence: TGCGCCAGCAGCAGAGCGGGAGGGAGCTCCTACAATGAGCAGTTCTTC. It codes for CASSRAGGSSYNEQFF.

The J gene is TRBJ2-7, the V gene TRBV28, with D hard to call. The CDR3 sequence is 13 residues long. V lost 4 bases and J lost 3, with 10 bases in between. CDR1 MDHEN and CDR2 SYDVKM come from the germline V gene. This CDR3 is CASSSRAVYEQYF. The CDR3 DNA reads TGTGCCAGCAGTTCAAGGGCGGTCTACGAGCAGTACTTC.

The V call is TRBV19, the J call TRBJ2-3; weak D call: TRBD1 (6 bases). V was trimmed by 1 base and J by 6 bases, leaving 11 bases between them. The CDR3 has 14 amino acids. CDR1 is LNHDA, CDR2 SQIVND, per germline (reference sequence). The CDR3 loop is CASSIGGHGDTQYF. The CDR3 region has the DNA TGTGCCAGTAGTATAGGGGGGCACGGGGATACGCAGTATTTT.

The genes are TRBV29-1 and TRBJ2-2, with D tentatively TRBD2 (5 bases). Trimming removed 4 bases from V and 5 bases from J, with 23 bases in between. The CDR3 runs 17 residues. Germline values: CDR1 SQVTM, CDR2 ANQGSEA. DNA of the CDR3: TGCAGCGTTGGGGGAGACCCTCGTAGGTGGGGTACCGGGGAGCTGTTTTTT. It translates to CSVGGDPRRWGTGELFF.